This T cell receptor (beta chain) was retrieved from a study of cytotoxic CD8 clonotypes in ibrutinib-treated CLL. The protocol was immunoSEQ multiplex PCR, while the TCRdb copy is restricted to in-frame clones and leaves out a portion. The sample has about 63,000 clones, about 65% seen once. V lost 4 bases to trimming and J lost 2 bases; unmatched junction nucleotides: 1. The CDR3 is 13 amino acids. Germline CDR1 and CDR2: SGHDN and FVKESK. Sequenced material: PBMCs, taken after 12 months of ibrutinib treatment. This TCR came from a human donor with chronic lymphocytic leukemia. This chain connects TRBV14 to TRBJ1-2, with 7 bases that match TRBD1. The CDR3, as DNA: TGTGCCAGCAGCCGGGGACAGAACTATGGCTACACCTTC. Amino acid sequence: CASSRGQNYGYTF. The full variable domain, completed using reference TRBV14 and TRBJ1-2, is EAGVTQFPSHSVIEKGQTVTLRCDPISGHDNLYWYRRVMGKEIKFLLHFVKESKQDESGMPNNRFLAERTGGTYSTLKVQPAELEDSGVYFCASSRGQNYGYTFGSGTRLTVV.